This T cell receptor beta chain was sequenced in a study of blood T cell repertoires in COVID-19. The overall study: The samples span acute and convalescent COVID-19 from the United States, Italy and Spain. T cells, B-cell-depleted T cells, or PBMCs provided the cDNA or gDNA that served as material.

In the original workflow: Reference gene primer amplification gave nucleated cell count estimates. Data came from immunoSEQ multiplex PCR; TCRdb stores just in-frame clones and leaves some out. V, J and clone size were drawn from that table, and D and trimming were deduced from the DNA. The sample carries about 69,000 clones, 65% to 85% recorded once. Germline V gene sequence: CDR1 SEHNR, CDR2 FQNEAQ (reference sequence). With 4 bases removed from V and 1 base from J, the gap between germline ends came to 11 bases. CDR3 length: 14 amino acids. This TCR derives from a man aged 60 to 75 with acute or convalescent COVID-19. The chain combines TRBV7-9 with TRBJ2-7, with D perhaps matching TRBD1 (5 bases). Sequenced material: peripheral blood. This CDR3 reads CASSWNRNSYEQYF. The CDR3 bases are TGTGCCAGCAGCTGGAACAGGAATTCCTACGAGCAGTACTTC. The whole variable domain, filled in from reference TRBV7-9 and TRBJ2-7, reads DTGVSQNPRHKITKRGQNVTFRCDPISEHNRLYWYRQTLGQGPEFLTYFQNEAQLEKSRLLSDRFSAERPKGSFSTLEIQRTEQGDSAMYLCASSWNRNSYEQYFGPGTRLTVT.